Sequencing of this T cell receptor (beta chain) was carried out in a study of early T cells in non-severe SARS-CoV-2 infection. This clonotype appeared many times. This CDR3 contains 14 residues. In germline, CDR1 is GTSNPN, CDR2 SVGIG (reference sequence). Germline trimming cut 1 base from V and 2 bases from J; bases unmatched to any gene: 5. TCRdb reprocessed the 5' RACE reads with MiXCR, giving one entry per CDR3 protein. The table lists 50,000 to 85,000 distinct CDR3 sequences, 9.1% of them singletons. Source material: whole blood. The chain links TRBV30 to TRBJ2-7; 7 nucleotides match TRBD1. The origin of this receptor is an adult who was a healthcare worker with PCR-confirmed SARS-CoV-2 infection or an uninfected control (not recorded which). This chain's CDR3 is CAWSGGDRPYEQYF. The DNA for the CDR3 is TGTGCCTGGAGTGGAGGGGACAGACCCTACGAGCAGTACTTC. Full variable domain (missing parts from reference TRBV30 and TRBJ2-7): SQTIHQWPATLVQPVGSPLSLECTVEGTSNPNLYWYRQAAGRGLQLLFYSVGIGQISSEVPQNLSASRPQDRQFILSSKKLLLSDSGFYLCAWSGGDRPYEQYFGPGTRLTVT.